These 19 T cell receptor beta chains were sequenced from one sample in a study of T cells after yellow fever vaccination. MiXCR was run by TCRdb on the 5' RACE reads, yielding one entry per CDR3 protein. The sample lists hundreds of thousands of distinct CDR3 sequences, roughly 20% occurring once. The source material was PBMCs, sampled before the yellow fever booster vaccination. The source is a man aged 18 to 30 who received the YFV17D yellow fever vaccine.

Here the CDR3 reads CASSREGLRGYTF. The CDR3 DNA follows: TGTGCCAGCAGCCGAGAGGGGCTCCGTGGCTACACCTTC. The rearrangement links TRBV28 to TRBJ1-2; weak D call: TRBD1 (5 bases). The V end was cut by 6 bases, the J end by 7 bases, with 15 bases between. The CDR3 extends over 13 amino acids. Germline lookup yields CDR1 MDHEN and CDR2 SYDVKM.

The chain links TRBV25-1 to TRBJ2-5, with a weak D call TRBD1 (6 bases). The CDR3 length is 16 residues. Germline-derived CDR1 and CDR2 are MGHDK and SYGVNS. V was pared by 0 bases and J by 5 bases, with 16 bases between. The CDR3, as DNA: TGTGCCAGCAGTGAATATAGGTCAGGGGATTGGGAGACCCAGTACTTC. Translation: CASSEYRSGDWETQYF.

This clonotype turned up a few times. J is TRBJ1-2 and V is TRBV12-3 or TRBV12-4, with a possible D match to TRBD1 (5 bases). The CDR3 totals 16 residues. V was cut by 3 bases and J by 0 bases, with 14 bases left in between. The CDR3 coding sequence is TGTGCCAGCAGTTTCTCCCGGGGGACTGCTAACTATGGCTACACCTTC. Amino acid sequence: CASSFSRGTANYGYTF.

CDR3 in amino acids: CSAPHRVTGELFF. For the CDR3, the DNA is TGCAGTGCTCCGCACAGGGTCACCGGGGAGCTGTTTTTT. The V and J genes are TRBV20-1 and TRBJ2-2; TRBD1 might be the D (6 bases). This CDR3 is 13 amino acids long. V was shortened by 5 bases and J by 4 bases, with 11 bases between the two germline ends. Germline CDR1 is DFQATT and CDR2 is SNEGSKA (reference sequence).

V and J are TRBV10-3 and TRBJ1-2; D perhaps matches TRBD1 (5 bases). Trimming shortened V by 3 bases and J by 3 bases, and 17 bases separated the two germline ends. Germline values: CDR1 ENHRY, CDR2 SYGVKD. The CDR3 has 16 amino acids. CDR3 bases: TGTGCCATCAGTGACCTAAGCAGGGATCCCCACTATGGCTACACCTTC. Its protein product is CAISDLSRDPHYGYTF.

In this sample, this clonotype turned up once. The chain combines TRBV5-1 with TRBJ1-2; a weak D match, TRBD1 (6 bases). CDR1 and CDR2 (germline): SGHRS, YFSETQ. The germline V and J ends were trimmed by 2 bases and 4 bases, with 15 bases remaining between them. The CDR3 runs 15 residues. The CDR3 DNA reads as TGCGCCAGCAGCTTCAAGGGGGGTAGTAGCTATGGCTACACCTTC. Its protein is CASSFKGGSSYGYTF.

The chain joins TRBV20-1 to TRBJ2-1; a possible D gene is TRBD1 (6 bases). The CDR3 loop spans 14 amino acids. The germline V gene has CDR1 DFQATT and CDR2 SNEGSKA (reference sequence). The V end lost 3 bases, the J end lost 2 bases, and 11 bases lay between the germline ends. CDR3 protein: CSASRDKTYNEQFF. The DNA of the CDR3 is TGCAGTGCTAGCCGGGACAAGACCTACAATGAGCAGTTCTTC.

This clonotype was counted a few times. The chain recombines TRBV5-1 with TRBJ2-7; D is perhaps TRBD1 (6 bases). Germline CDR1 reads SGHRS; CDR2 reads YFSETQ. The CDR3 runs to 15 residues. Trimming took 4 bases from V and 4 from J, leaving 18 bases between them. The chain's CDR3 is CASSPRQAISYEQYF. The CDR3, as DNA: TGCGCCAGCAGCCCGCGACAGGCCATTAGTTACGAGCAGTACTTC.

V is TRBV7-3 and J is TRBJ2-3; 7 nucleotides line up with TRBD1. J was trimmed by 3 bases and V by 1 base; bases with no gene match: 4. The CDR3 is 15 amino acids. Germline CDR1 is SGHTA and CDR2 is FQGTGA. Here the CDR3 reads CASSLSLTGTDTQYF. CDR3 sequence (DNA): TGTGCCAGCAGCTTAAGTTTGACAGGGACAGATACGCAGTATTTT.

CDR3 amino acids: CASSYLAGDTDTQYF. CDR3 DNA sequence: TGTGCCAGCAGTTACCTAGCGGGGGACACAGATACGCAGTATTTT. The chain carries TRBV6-2 or TRBV6-3 and TRBJ2-3; 10 bases fit TRBD2. CDR1 is MNHEY, CDR2 SVGEGT, per germline. V was pared by 2 bases and J by 2 bases, with 1 base of the junction left unmatched. CDR3 length equals 15 residues.

The rearrangement joins TRBV30 to TRBJ2-7, with 7 bases lining up with TRBD1. Germline CDR1 and CDR2: GTSNPN and SVGIG (reference sequence). The CDR3 is 14 residues long. Trimming took 0 bases from V and 1 from J; bases not matched to a gene: 3. CDR3 DNA: TGTGCCTGGAGTGTCTACAGGGGTTCCTACGAGCAGTACTTC. It translates to CAWSVYRGSYEQYF.

This clonotype was seen a handful of times. The chain joins TRBV7-2 to TRBJ2-7; TRBD2 matches at 8 bases. Germline trimming cut 1 base from V and 3 bases from J; bases unmatched to any gene: 5. The germline CDR1 and CDR2 sequences are SGHTA and FQGNSA. CDR3 length: 15 amino acids. The CDR3 loop is CASSLVERGHYEQYF. Here the CDR3 DNA reads TGTGCCAGCAGCTTAGTAGAGCGGGGGCACTACGAGCAGTACTTC.

This clonotype was recorded a few times. J is TRBJ2-3 and V is TRBV5-1; 7 bases align to TRBD1. CDR1 SGHRS and CDR2 YFSETQ come from the germline V gene. The CDR3 extends over 16 amino acids. J lost 2 bases, V lost 4 bases, and 10 bases had no gene match. Written as DNA, the CDR3 is TGCGCCAGCAGCCCTGCCGACAGGGCGAACACAGATACGCAGTATTTT. Its translation is CASSPADRANTDTQYF.

This clonotype turned up a few times. V and J are TRBV7-2 and TRBJ1-1; TRBD1 is a possible D gene (5 bases). There are 12 residues in the CDR3. V dropped 5 bases and J dropped 5 bases, with 9 bases sitting between them. Germline V gene lookup returns CDR1 SGHTA and CDR2 FQGNSA. CDR3 region: CASSLKGTEAFF. Written as DNA, the CDR3 is TGTGCCAGCAGCCTGAAGGGGACTGAAGCTTTCTTT. Together with reference TRBV7-2 and TRBJ1-1, the CDR3 gives the full variable domain: GAGVSQSPSNKVTEKGKDVELRCDPISGHTALYWYRQSLGQGLEFLIYFQGNSAPDKSGLPSDRFSAERTGGSVSTLTIQRTQQEDSAVYLCASSLKGTEAFFGQGTRLTVV.

This clonotype was detected many times. The chain links TRBV10-3 to TRBJ1-2, with 9 bases fitting TRBD1. Unmatched junction bases numbered 6, after V lost 2 bases and J lost 8 bases. Germline V gene sequence: CDR1 ENHRY, CDR2 SYGVKD. This CDR3 is built from 14 residues. This CDR3 is CAISETGQGTGYTF. CDR3 DNA sequence: TGTGCCATCAGTGAGACCGGACAGGGGACGGGCTACACCTTC.

In its sample, this clonotype was seen many times. The chain combines TRBV19 with TRBJ2-1; 8 bases map to TRBD2. Losses at the gene ends were 9 bases for V and 6 bases for J; bases not matched to a gene: 4. The CDR3 loop spans 12 amino acids. Germline V lookup: CDR1 LNHDA, CDR2 SQIVND (reference sequence). This chain's CDR3 is CASSRGGNEQFF. As DNA, the CDR3 is TGTGCCAGCAGCCGGGGGGGCAATGAGCAGTTCTTC.

This clonotype was observed a handful of times. V is TRBV20-1 and J is TRBJ1-2; maybe TRBD1 (5 bases). CDR3 length equals 13 residues. V dropped 2 bases and J dropped 3 bases, with 10 bases sitting between them. Germline assignment: CDR1 DFQATT and CDR2 SNEGSKA (reference sequence). The CDR3 protein is CSARSQGDYGYTF. The CDR3 region has the DNA TGCAGTGCTAGAAGCCAGGGCGACTATGGCTACACCTTC.

This chain joins TRBV18 and TRBJ1-1; a possible D gene is TRBD1 (5 bases). Trimming cost V 6 bases and J 0 bases, with 23 bases left between them. The CDR3 covers 18 residues. Germline-derived CDR1 and CDR2 are KGHSH and LQKENI. The CDR3, as DNA: TGTGCCAGCTCCCCATTTGAGGGGTCTCCGGGCATGAACACTGAAGCTTTCTTT. Its protein is CASSPFEGSPGMNTEAFF.

V gene TRBV5-1 combines with J gene TRBJ2-2; a weak D match, TRBD2 (5 bases). The CDR3 runs 13 residues. Trimming removed 7 bases at V and 5 bases at J, with 12 bases between. CDR1 SGHRS and CDR2 YFSETQ come from the germline V gene. CDR3 in DNA: TGCGCCAGCTCCAGGTGGGAGACCGGGGAGCTGTTTTTT. Translating it yields CASSRWETGELFF. Full variable domain (outside the CDR3, taken from reference TRBV5-1 and TRBJ2-2): KAGVTQTPRYLIKTRGQQVTLSCSPISGHRSVSWYQQTPGQGLQFLFEYFSETQRNKGNFPGRFSGRQFSNSRSEMNVSTLELGDSALYLCASSRWETGELFFGEGSRLTVL.